This passage covers 24 T cell receptor beta chains from one sample sequenced in a study of T cell responses to AZD1222 COVID-19 vaccine. Assay used: immunoSEQ multiplex PCR; TCRdb lists only in-frame clones, some missing. The sample has 100,000 or so clones, 70% to 90% seen once. Sequenced material: peripheral blood, taken on day 0 of AZD1222 vaccination. Source of these receptors: an adult in good health.

Many counts were recorded for this clone. This chain connects TRBV20-1 to TRBJ2-7; TRBD1 agrees at 9 bases. J gave up 3 bases and V 3 bases, and 3 bases lay outside the gene matches. In germline, CDR1 is DFQATT, CDR2 SNEGSKA (reference sequence). The CDR3 sequence is 13 residues long. The chain's CDR3 is CSASGDRDYEQYF. Written as DNA, the CDR3 is TGCAGTGCTAGTGGGGACAGGGACTACGAGCAGTACTTC.

The chain uses TRBV11-3 and TRBJ2-1; 7 bases are shared with TRBD1. The CDR3 has 13 amino acids. The V gene end was trimmed by 6 bases and the J gene end by 5 bases; junction bases not matched to a gene: 4. The germline V gene has CDR1 SGHNT and CDR2 YENEEA. The CDR3 DNA follows: TGTGCCAGCAGTTCAGACAGGGACAATGAGCAGTTCTTC. Residues: CASSSDRDNEQFF.

The chain carries TRBV6-5 and TRBJ1-5; D ambiguous. V was clipped by 4 bases and J by 4 bases, with 8 bases between them. The germline CDR1 and CDR2 sequences are MNHEY and SVGAGI. The CDR3 has 13 residues. For the CDR3, the DNA is TGTGCCAGCAGTTTCGGCGGAAATCAGCCCCAGCATTTT. Amino acids: CASSFGGNQPQHF.

V is TRBV28 and J is TRBJ1-2, with a weak D call TRBD1 (5 bases). CDR3 length: 13 residues. V was trimmed by 3 bases and J by 7 bases, leaving 12 bases between them. The germline V gene has CDR1 MDHEN and CDR2 SYDVKM. This CDR3 reads CASSLFATGGYTF. In nucleotides, the CDR3 is TGTGCCAGCAGTTTGTTCGCTACAGGTGGCTACACCTTC.

The chain carries TRBV2 and TRBJ2-1, with TRBD1 matching over 9 bases. CDR1 is SNHLY, CDR2 FYNNEI, per germline. Trimming took 4 bases from V and 7 from J; bases not matched to a gene: 5. This CDR3 has 14 amino acids. CDR3 residues: CASSGQGGANEQFF. For the CDR3, the DNA is TGTGCCAGCAGTGGACAGGGGGGCGCGAATGAGCAGTTCTTC.

The chain has TRBV4-3 and TRBJ2-4; 10 bases agree with TRBD1. The CDR3 runs 19 residues. The germline V gene encodes CDR1 LGHNA and CDR2 YSLEER. V lost 1 base and J lost 3; bases outside the gene matches: 12. The DNA of the CDR3 is TGCGCCAGCAGCCAAGGACTGGGGACAGGGGTTTTTGTCAAAAACATTCAGTACTTC. Its translation is CASSQGLGTGVFVKNIQYF.

The CDR3 reads CASSSRRNFNYGYTF. Written as DNA, the CDR3 is TGTGCCAGCAGTTCCCGCAGAAACTTTAACTATGGCTACACCTTC. This chain connects TRBV6-6 to TRBJ1-2; D unresolved. The length of the CDR3 is 15 residues. V lost 4 bases and J 1 base, leaving 13 bases between the germline ends. Germline V gives CDR1 MNHNY, CDR2 SVGAGI (reference sequence).

The chain uses TRBV24-1 and TRBJ2-5; weak D call: TRBD1 (6 bases). Germline CDR1 is KGHDR and CDR2 is SFDVKD. This CDR3 region has 15 residues. V was trimmed by 9 bases and J by 1 base, leaving 17 bases between them. The CDR3: CATSVQGLSQETQYF. CDR3 in DNA: TGTGCCACCTCTGTACAGGGTTTAAGCCAAGAGACCCAGTACTTC.

The chain couples TRBV19 to TRBJ2-2; perhaps TRBD2 as D (6 bases). The CDR3 runs to 16 residues. From germline, CDR1 is LNHDA and CDR2 SQIVND (reference sequence). V was clipped by 3 bases and J by 0 bases, with 11 bases between them. DNA of the CDR3: TGTGCCAGTAGTATCGTCCCGGGGGCGAACACCGGGGAGCTGTTTTTT. Its protein is CASSIVPGANTGELFF.

V usage is TRBV29-1 and J usage is TRBJ1-2, with 7 bases aligning to TRBD1. CDR1 is SQVTM, CDR2 ANQGSEA, per germline. After removal of 6 bases from V and 7 bases from J, the junction contained 8 bases not matched to a gene. This CDR3 has 12 amino acids. For the CDR3, the DNA is TGCAGCGTCGCGACAGGGATTTTTGGCTACACCTTC. Translated: CSVATGIFGYTF.

Only a few counts were recorded for this clone. The chain has TRBV3-1 (or the pseudogene TRBV3-2) and TRBJ2-7; D call uncertain. This CDR3 contains 16 residues. Germline CDR1 reads LGHDT; CDR2 reads YNNKEL (reference sequence). Trimming took off 1 base at V and 4 bases at J, with 17 bases between the two ends. The CDR3 DNA reads as TGTGCCAGCAGCCAAGTCTCTGGGTCAGGTTTGTACGAGCAGTACTTC. Its protein is CASSQVSGSGLYEQYF.

The chain carries TRBV3-1 (or the pseudogene TRBV3-2) and TRBJ2-5, with D uncertain. V was pared by 7 bases and J by 1 base, with 19 bases between. CDR1 is LGHDT and CDR2 is YNNKEL in the germline V gene (reference sequence). CDR3 length equals 16 residues. CDR3 in DNA: TGTGCCAGCACGGAGAAGTATGAAAGAAGCCAAGAGACCCAGTACTTC. Encoded protein: CASTEKYERSQETQYF.

The table lists this clone with a few counts. V and J are TRBV2 and TRBJ1-3; maybe TRBD1 (6 bases). The CDR3 has 12 amino acids. CDR1 and CDR2 (germline): SNHLY, FYNNEI. Trimming shortened V by 4 bases and J by 15 bases, and 16 bases separated the two germline ends. CDR3 bases: TGTGCCAGCAGTGGCAGGGGTAACCGGGGATATTTT. It codes for CASSGRGNRGYF. Complete variable domain (other parts from reference TRBV2 and TRBJ1-3): EPEVTQTPSHQVTQMGQEVILRCVPISNHLYFYWYRQILGQKVEFLVSFYNNEISEKSEIFDDQFSVERPDGSNFTLKIRSTKLEDSAMYFCASSGRGNRGYFGEGSWLTVV.

The chain is built from TRBV19 and TRBJ1-1, with D possibly TRBD1 on 5 matching bases. CDR3 size: 13 residues. V lost 7 bases to trimming and J lost 4 bases, with 13 bases between them. Germline loops: CDR1 LNHDA, CDR2 SQIVND (reference sequence). The CDR3 sequence: CASTGGRRTEAFF. The CDR3 DNA follows: TGTGCCAGTACCGGGGGTCGCCGCACTGAAGCTTTCTTT.

This rearrangement joins TRBV6-2 or TRBV6-3 to TRBJ2-7; 10 nucleotides align to TRBD1. This CDR3 comprises 13 residues. The germline CDR1 and CDR2 sequences are MNHEY and SVGEGT. J lost 9 bases, V lost 2 bases, and 4 bases had no gene match. The CDR3 region is CASSYRDRGWQYF. In DNA, the CDR3 is TGTGCCAGCAGTTACCGGGACAGGGGCTGGCAGTACTTC.

The J gene is TRBJ2-7, the V gene TRBV10-3; D tentatively fits TRBD1 or TRBD2 (5 bases each). Deletions cut 4 bases from V and 1 base from J, with 14 bases between. There are 15 residues in the CDR3. Germline-derived CDR1 and CDR2 are ENHRY and SYGVKD. Written as DNA, the CDR3 is TGTGCCATCAGTGGGGACGGACCGTTATCCTACGAGCAGTACTTC. Translated: CAISGDGPLSYEQYF.

In its sample, this clone was seen once. The chain couples TRBV18 to TRBJ2-5; the D gene is possibly TRBD1 (6 bases). In germline, CDR1 is KGHSH, CDR2 LQKENI. V shed 1 base and J shed 5 bases, with 11 bases lying between them. There are 14 residues in the CDR3. Here the CDR3 reads CASSPQRGTETQYF. CDR3 nucleotide sequence: TGTGCCAGCTCACCACAAAGGGGGACGGAGACCCAGTACTTC.

The chain is built from TRBV3-1 (or the pseudogene TRBV3-2) and TRBJ1-3; TRBD1 is a possible D gene (6 bases). This CDR3 contains 17 residues. Trimming removed 2 bases from V and 0 bases from J, with 14 bases in between. From germline, CDR1 is LGHDT and CDR2 YNNKEL (reference sequence). The CDR3 spells CASSQPPTGLSGNTIYF. For the CDR3, the DNA is TGTGCCAGCAGCCAACCTCCGACAGGCCTCTCTGGAAACACCATATATTTT.

The chain has TRBV6-1 and TRBJ1-5, with D maybe TRBD1 (5 bases). The CDR3 has 16 amino acids. The germline V gene encodes CDR1 MNHNS and CDR2 SASEGT. Trimming shortened V by 3 bases and J by 3 bases, and 15 bases separated the two germline ends. The CDR3 loop reads CASSDPGFWINQPQHF. CDR3 nucleotide sequence: TGTGCCAGCAGTGACCCAGGGTTTTGGATCAATCAGCCCCAGCATTTT.

The chain employs TRBV7-2 and TRBJ2-3, with D unresolved. This CDR3 spans 13 amino acids. Per the germline V gene, CDR1 is SGHTA and CDR2 is FQGNSA. V lost 2 bases to trimming and J lost 2 bases, with 5 bases between them. The DNA for the CDR3 is TGTGCCAGCAGCTTACAGTCCACAGATACGCAGTATTTT. It is translated as CASSLQSTDTQYF.

The CDR3 sequence: CASSALAGGPLYEQYF. DNA of the CDR3: TGTGCCAGCAGTGCCTTAGCGGGAGGGCCTCTCTACGAGCAGTACTTC. V is TRBV27 and J is TRBJ2-7, with 11 bases aligning to TRBD2. The length of the CDR3 is 16 residues. Germline loops: CDR1 MNHEY, CDR2 SMNVEV (reference sequence). Trimming at V came to 5 bases and at J to 3 bases, leaving 9 bases not matched to a gene.

The CDR3 protein is CASSLDSGQPQPQHF. CDR3 DNA: TGTGCCAGCAGCTTAGACTCTGGGCAGCCTCAGCCCCAGCATTTT. The chain combines TRBV7-2 with TRBJ1-5; unclear D gene. Germline V lookup: CDR1 SGHTA, CDR2 FQGNSA. Trimming removed 1 base at V and 6 bases at J, with 13 bases between. CDR3 size: 15 residues.

The chain carries TRBV7-2 and TRBJ1-2, with D unclear. The CDR3 contains 14 residues. With 5 bases removed from V and 4 bases from J, the gap between germline ends came to 14 bases. The V gene's germline CDR1 is SGHTA and CDR2 FQGNSA. The CDR3 sequence: CASSPDLRPYGYTF. CDR3 coding DNA: TGTGCCAGCAGCCCCGATCTCAGGCCCTATGGCTACACCTTC.

V and J are TRBV11-2 and TRBJ1-1; tentatively, D is TRBD1 (5 bases). The CDR3 length is 15 residues. V was trimmed by 0 bases and J by 5 bases, leaving 13 bases between them. Germline V lookup: CDR1 SGHAT, CDR2 FQNNGV. The CDR3 DNA sequence: TGTGCCAGCAGCTTAGATGGGGCAGGGTGGACTGAAGCTTTCTTT. Translated: CASSLDGAGWTEAFF.